A single T cell receptor beta chain is shown here with its context. This sample was included in a study of blood T cells in healthy people across ages. Using a J-beta primer mix together with a sample-barcoded 5' primer, a second PCR was run for roughly 6 to 12 cycles. MiXCR, applied by TCRdb to the 5' RACE reads, yields one record per CDR3 protein. The top ten clones hold more than 7.5% of a sample with roughly 800,000 distinct CDR3 sequences, roughly 25% of them seen once. Those donating, healthy Caucasian individuals from Russia, were aged 6 to 90. This CDR3 has 14 residues. Per the germline V gene, CDR1 is MDHEN and CDR2 is SYDVKM. The same data also contributed to another study, on T cells of mothers and their children. That report adds: Samples were obtained from three healthy Caucasian mothers and their six children. Inherited differences only slightly affect thymic shaping of TCR recombination output.

Source material: blood. The TCR comes from a boy younger than 18 in good health. The chain is built from TRBV28 and TRBJ2-5; 9 nucleotides align to TRBD1. The J call is doubtful: the DNA matches TRBJ2-7 better. The CDR3 DNA reads as TGTGCCAGCAGTTTCGGGGACAGGGACTACGAGCAGTACTTC. It is translated as CASSFGDRDYEQYF.